This T cell receptor (beta chain) was profiled in a study of OX40 agonist ivuxolimab in advanced cancers. Background on the study: The patients received agonistic anti-OX40 (CD134) antibody ivuxolimab. The dose of intravenous ivuxolimab that patients received every 2 weeks ranged from 0.01 to 10 mg/kg. From about 23 to 85 years was the age range, with a mean of approximately 58 years, and roughly 80% were male.

Turning to this clone: What it binds is unknown.

Generated by immunoSEQ multiplex PCR, the TCRdb table keeps only in-frame clones and is missing some. Seen here are about 100,000 clones, 85% to 90% observed once, and the top ten hold 5.5%. Germline V gives CDR1 MNHEY, CDR2 SMNVEV (reference sequence). The CDR3 length is 13 residues. Study-wide results and caveats: Relative to CD4+, CD8+ T cells held more expanded clones on average.

The chain carries TRBV27 and TRBJ2-5, with TRBD1 matching 7 bases. Judging by the DNA end, TRBJ2-7 fits better; the J call may be wrong. The sequencing used CD4+ or CD8+ T cells sorted from blood, collected in a trial of the OX40 agonist ivuxolimab. The receptor was isolated from an adult with an advanced solid tumor such as melanoma, head and neck, liver or kidney cancer. CDR3 amino acids: CASSSQGIHEQYF. DNA for the CDR3: TGTGCCAGCAGTTCACAGGGGATCCACGAGCAGTACTTC.